This T cell receptor (beta chain) was captured by sequencing in a study of blood T cells in healthy people across ages (dated by TCRdb to between 2014 and 2016). Notes on the research overall: In model experiments, template switching captured roughly one uniquely barcoded TCR beta cDNA molecule for every two T cells. The donors were divided into four age groups: young (average about 16 years), middle-aged (under 40), aged (under 70) and long-lived (roughly 86). The study measured age-related changes in TCR beta repertoire diversity using deep sequencing normalized with unique cDNA molecular identifiers. For two donors (one aged 18 to 29 and one aged 80 or older), the study analyzed two additional independent replicas of 1 million unique cDNA reads from the same blood draw. To avoid experimental bias, donors of different ages were spread randomly across the sequencing lanes. Study-wide conclusions, independent of this receptor: The long-lived group showed more naive CD4+ T cells, fewer expanded clones and increased TCR diversity than the aged group, suggesting age selection. Because donor CMV infection status was unknown, age-related changes in expanded clonotypes were potentially confounded. Total diversity estimates from one million sequenced T cells were considered lower bounds and underestimates. As age increased, observed TCR beta diversity per million T cells dropped in a roughly linear way, and a significant reduction was already evident by age roughly 40. The percentage of naive T cells measured by flow cytometry correlated strongly with observed TCR beta diversity. Because profiling used bulk unsorted PBMCs, naive and antigen-experienced compartments could not be compared conclusively.

The library was prepared using 5' RACE. The sequencer listed for this sample is Illumina HiSeq 2500. A second PCR of about 6 to 11 cycles was performed with a sample-barcoded 5' primer and a J-beta primer mix. A unique molecular identifier was introduced onto each TCR beta cDNA molecule by a template-switch 5' adaptor carrying 12 random nucleotides. At least 3 million CDR3-containing paired-end reads were obtained from each sample. The Mint cDNA synthesis kit, primed by a TRBC-specific oligonucleotide, was used to synthesize first-strand cDNA from all RNA. Following uracil-DNA glycosylase treatment, all cDNA underwent a first 18-cycle PCR with the universal primers M1SS and BC2_uni_R. In the source study's methods: For normalization, 1 million high-quality reads were randomly selected from each sample, with every read carrying a distinct molecular identifier. Reads sharing molecular identifiers were discarded rather than binned into consensus sequences. MiTCR, set to a Q25 quality threshold and the strictest error-elimination algorithm, was used for CDR3 identification, clonotype clustering and error correction. Lower-bound total TCR beta diversity was estimated with a nonparametric unseen species model using Euler transformation. Using fastp at Q25 and MiXCR, TCRdb reprocessed the public reads and kept productive beta chains. Each CDR3 protein appears once, grouped with its most common genes and DNA. The V and J calls here are based on TCRdb, not the publication. Here the sample has approximately 770,000 distinct CDR3 sequences; 58% occur a single time. The ten largest make up roughly 22% of the sample.

The donors were around 39 Caucasian individuals from Russia, aged roughly 6 to 100 years, who were systemically healthy. Approximately 9.3 milliliters of peripheral blood were collected from each donor into EDTA-treated Vacutainer tubes. Ficoll-Paque density-gradient centrifugation was used to isolate PBMCs, with at least 6.5 million per sample. Total RNA was extracted from PBMCs with Trizol reagent, with at least 5 micrograms obtained per sample. Naive CD45RAhigh/CD27high T cell percentages were measured by flow cytometry on a PBMC aliquot from every donor. As for this clonotype: Its antigen target is currently unknown. Base qualities are not at hand, and no much larger clone is one base apart.

V and J are trimmed by 1 base and 5 bases, and the gene matches miss 6 bases of the junction. CDR1 and CDR2 were assigned from the germline V gene (reference sequence) as LGHDT and YNNKEL. From the cysteine up to the phenylalanine, the CDR3 has a length of 16 residues. The kept DNA is CDR3 alone, 48 bases in frame from the first base. The rearranged chain carries TRBV3-1 and TRBJ2-1; 9 bases in the junction line up with TRBD2. The receptor was derived from a man aged 25-40 years in good health. Sequenced sample: blood. CDR3 sequence: CASSQAPSGGNNEQFF. At the DNA level, the sequence is TGTGCCAGCAGCCAAGCCCCCAGCGGGGGGAACAATGAGCAGTTCTTC.